This T cell receptor beta chain was obtained from a study of CD8 T cells in ankylosing spondylitis. This clonotype was counted between two and nine times. The antigen remains undetermined. Preparation of TCR beta libraries was done by quantitative 5'-RACE with molecular barcodes. TCRdb re-called the 5' RACE reads through MiXCR, storing one row per CDR3 protein. The table lists roughly 220,000 distinct CDR3 sequences, approximately 20% of them singletons. The study's findings and limits: Clones linked with disease were CD8+ and fairly uncommon in the peripheral blood. There was reportedly significant enrichment of clones that were disease-linked in matched ankylosing spondylitis synovial fluid. Blood of patients with ankylosing spondylitis appeared to be characterized by a TCR beta motif of several highly homologous variants.

The ends were cut back, 4 bases at V and 7 bases at J, with 8 bases in the middle. Germline CDR1 reads MGHRA; CDR2 reads YSYEKL. This CDR3 spans 12 amino acids. Sequencing used blood, either unsorted or a sorted T cell fraction (not recorded which). The chain couples TRBV4-1 to TRBJ2-1; no definite D call. This TCR was recovered from a male donor with ankylosing spondylitis. The CDR3 nucleotides read TGCGCCAGCAGCCGCGGAAATAATGAGCAGTTCTTC. Translating gives CASSRGNNEQFF.